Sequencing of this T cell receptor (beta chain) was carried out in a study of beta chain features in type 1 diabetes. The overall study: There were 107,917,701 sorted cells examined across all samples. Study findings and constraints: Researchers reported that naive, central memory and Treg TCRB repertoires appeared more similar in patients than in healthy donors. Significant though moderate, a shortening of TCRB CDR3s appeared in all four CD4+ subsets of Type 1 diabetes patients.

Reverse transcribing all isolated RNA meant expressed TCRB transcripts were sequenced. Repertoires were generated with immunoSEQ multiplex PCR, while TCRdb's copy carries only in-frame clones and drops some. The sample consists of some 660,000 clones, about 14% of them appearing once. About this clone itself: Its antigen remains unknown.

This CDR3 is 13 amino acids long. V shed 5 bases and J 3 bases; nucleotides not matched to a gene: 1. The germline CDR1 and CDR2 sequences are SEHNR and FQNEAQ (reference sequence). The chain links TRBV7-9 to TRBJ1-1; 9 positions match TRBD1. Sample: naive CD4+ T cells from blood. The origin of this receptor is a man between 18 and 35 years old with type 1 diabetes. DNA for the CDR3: TGTGCCAGCAGCCGACAGGGGGACACTGAAGCTTTCTTT. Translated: CASSRQGDTEAFF. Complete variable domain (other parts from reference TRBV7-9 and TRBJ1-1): DTGVSQNPRHKITKRGQNVTFRCDPISEHNRLYWYRQTLGQGPEFLTYFQNEAQLEKSRLLSDRFSAERPKGSFSTLEIQRTEQGDSAMYLCASSRQGDTEAFFGQGTRLTVV.